The 25 T cell receptor beta chains below come from one sample, sequenced in a study of technical replicates of blood from a handful of donors. The assay was immunoSEQ multiplex PCR, and TCRdb's table has in-frame clones only and misses some. Counted here are tens of thousands of clones, just under 95% occurring once; the ten biggest clones make up 0.25%. Sequenced material: T cells isolated from PBMCs. All receptors derive from a human donor in good health.

This chain joins TRBV30 and TRBJ1-2; D is uncertain. Trimming stripped 3 bases from V and 5 bases from J, with 4 bases between. The V gene's germline CDR1 is GTSNPN and CDR2 SVGIG (reference sequence). The CDR3 is 10 amino acids. CDR3 DNA: TGTGCCTGGAGCCGGTATGGCTACACCTTC. Its translation is CAWSRYGYTF.

This chain joins TRBV7-9 and TRBJ2-3; a weak D match, TRBD2 (6 bases). The CDR3 has 17 amino acids. Germline-derived CDR1 and CDR2 are SEHNR and FQNEAQ (reference sequence). The ends were cut back, 1 base at V and 7 bases at J, with 21 bases in the middle. The CDR3 bases are TGTGCCAGCAGCTTAGTGAGGCTAGCGCTCCCACAGTATACGCAGTATTTT. This sequence encodes CASSLVRLALPQYTQYF. The full variable domain, with the rest looked up from reference TRBV7-9 and TRBJ2-3, is DTGVSQNPRHKITKRGQNVTFRCDPISEHNRLYWYRQTLGQGPEFLTYFQNEAQLEKSRLLSDRFSAERPKGSFSTLEIQRTEQGDSAMYLCASSLVRLALPQYTQYFGPGTRLTVL.

CDR3 sequence reads: CASRTGQGSSDEQFF. The CDR3 region has the DNA TGTGCCAGCAGGACGGGACAGGGGTCTAGTGATGAGCAGTTCTTC. V is TRBV6-5 and J is TRBJ2-1, with TRBD1 identical over 10 bases. CDR3 length: 15 amino acids. From germline, CDR1 is MNHEY and CDR2 SVGAGI. V shed 6 bases, J shed 8 bases, and the junction held 10 bases outside the gene matches.

The CDR3 loop is CASSDLGAGVVGEQFF. Here the CDR3 DNA reads TGCGCCAGCAGTGATCTGGGGGCAGGGGTGGTCGGCGAGCAGTTCTTC. The chain recombines TRBV10-1 with TRBJ2-1, with D perhaps matching TRBD1 (6 bases). Per the germline V gene, CDR1 is WNHNN and CDR2 is SYGVQD (reference sequence). Trimming cost V 3 bases and J 10 bases, with 22 bases left between them. The CDR3 totals 16 residues.

CDR3 in amino acids: CASSLPLDRQFF. The CDR3 DNA sequence: TGTGCCAGCAGCTTGCCACTAGATCGGCAGTTCTTC. V gene TRBV5-5 combines with J gene TRBJ2-1; possible D gene TRBD2, 5 bases. The CDR3 loop spans 12 amino acids. Trimming took 1 base from V and 12 from J, leaving 11 bases between them. The V gene's germline CDR1 is SGHKS and CDR2 YYEKEE (reference sequence). The full variable domain, its missing parts supplied by reference TRBV5-5 and TRBJ2-1, is DAGVTQSPTHLIKTRGQQVTLRCSPISGHKSVSWYQQVLGQGPQFIFQYYEKEERGRGNFPDRFSARQFPNYSSELNVNALLLGDSALYLCASSLPLDRQFFGPGTRLTVL.

This rearrangement joins TRBV2 to TRBJ2-4; D remains ambiguous. Trimming took off 6 bases at V and 5 bases at J, with 17 bases between the two ends. The CDR3 sequence is 15 residues long. Per germline, CDR1 SNHLY and CDR2 FYNNEI. For the CDR3, the DNA is TGTGCCAGCAGAATCACCCACTCAGAGGAAAACATTCAGTACTTC. Protein: CASRITHSEENIQYF.

The chain joins TRBV10-3 to TRBJ1-2, with TRBD1 identical over 7 bases. This CDR3 has 17 residues. Germline values: CDR1 ENHRY, CDR2 SYGVKD. Trimming at V came to 9 bases and at J to 2 bases, leaving 18 bases not matched to a gene. DNA of the CDR3: TGTGCCATTAGCCGCTTGACAGGGAACTATGAGAACTATGGCTACACCTTC. This codes for CAISRLTGNYENYGYTF.

The rearrangement uses TRBV19 and TRBJ1-2, with 7 bases fitting TRBD1. The CDR3 is 14 residues long. CDR1 is LNHDA and CDR2 is SQIVND in the germline V gene (reference sequence). The V gene end was trimmed by 4 bases and the J gene end by 3 bases; junction bases not matched to a gene: 5. CDR3 residues: CASSTPGQDYGYTF. The CDR3 DNA follows: TGTGCCAGTAGTACCCCCGGACAGGACTATGGCTACACCTTC.

The chain is built from TRBV27 and TRBJ2-7; 7 nucleotides match TRBD1. In germline, CDR1 is MNHEY, CDR2 SMNVEV (reference sequence). This CDR3 region has 15 residues. The junction had 11 bases not matched to a gene; V was cut back by 6 bases and J by 3 bases. The CDR3 region is CASSLPRQGYYEQYF. The CDR3 DNA is TGTGCCAGCAGCCTTCCGCGACAGGGCTACTACGAGCAGTACTTC.

This chain uses TRBV28 with TRBJ2-1, with no clear D. This CDR3 is built from 16 residues. The V gene lost 2 bases and the J gene lost 0 bases, with 11 bases spanning the gap. Germline values: CDR1 MDHEN, CDR2 SYDVKM. CDR3 residues: CASSLGRGLSYNEQFF. The CDR3 nucleotides read TGTGCCAGCAGTTTAGGCAGAGGCCTCTCCTACAATGAGCAGTTCTTC. The complete variable domain, with remaining parts taken from reference TRBV28 and TRBJ2-1, reads DVKVTQSSRYLVKRTGEKVFLECVQDMDHENMFWYRQDPGLGLRLIYFSYDVKMKEKGDIPEGYSVSREKKERFSLILESASTNQTSMYLCASSLGRGLSYNEQFFGPGTRLTVL.

The CDR3 region has the DNA TGTGCCAGCAGCCCCCGGAGGACTAGCGGGGGGTCCCCCGGGGAGCTGTTTTTT. Translating it yields CASSPRRTSGGSPGELFF. The chain uses TRBV7-8 and TRBJ2-2, with 14 bases lining up with TRBD2. V lost 5 bases, J lost 6 bases, and 11 bases stayed unmatched. Germline V gene data show CDR1 as SGHVS and CDR2 as FQNEAQ. CDR3 length equals 18 residues.

The genes are TRBV19 and TRBJ1-1; maybe TRBD1 (6 bases). The germline V gene encodes CDR1 LNHDA and CDR2 SQIVND (reference sequence). CDR3 length: 13 amino acids. V dropped 3 bases and J dropped 8 bases, with 13 bases sitting between them. CDR3 sequence: CASSISGVGEAFF. In DNA form, the CDR3 reads TGTGCCAGTAGTATTTCAGGGGTCGGGGAAGCTTTCTTT.

V usage is TRBV4-1 and J usage is TRBJ2-7; TRBD1 might be the D (7 bases). Germline V CDR1 and CDR2: MGHRA, YSYEKL. Trimming took 6 bases from V and 0 from J, leaving 12 bases between them. The CDR3 extends over 14 amino acids. The CDR3 is CASRRQGGSYEQYF. The CDR3 DNA reads as TGCGCCAGCAGACGCCAGGGGGGCTCCTACGAGCAGTACTTC.

This chain links TRBV30 with TRBJ2-1; 8 bases are a match to TRBD2. V lost 1 base, J lost 8 bases, and 10 bases stayed unmatched. This CDR3 has 15 amino acids. Germline CDR1 is GTSNPN and CDR2 is SVGIG (reference sequence). CDR3 DNA: TGTGCCTGGAGTGAAAAAGGACTAGCTTCCGATGAGCAGTTCTTC. It specifies CAWSEKGLASDEQFF.

V and J are TRBV5-5 and TRBJ2-5, with a weak D call TRBD1 (6 bases). This CDR3 contains 14 residues. Per the germline V gene, CDR1 is SGHKS and CDR2 is YYEKEE (reference sequence). V was clipped by 4 bases and J by 5 bases, with 15 bases between them. The CDR3 nucleotides are TGTGCCAGCAGCCTTGGAAACAGGGTTGAGACCCAGTACTTC. It specifies CASSLGNRVETQYF.

The rearrangement links TRBV19 to TRBJ2-7; the match to TRBD1 covers 7 bases. Germline CDR1 LNHDA, CDR2 SQIVND (reference sequence). V was pared by 10 bases and J by 2 bases, with 8 bases of the junction left unmatched. The CDR3 loop spans 13 amino acids. The CDR3 loop reads CATAGTVAYEQYF. DNA of the CDR3: TGTGCCACCGCCGGGACAGTAGCCTACGAGCAGTACTTC. The variable domain in full, with the rest retrieved from reference TRBV19 and TRBJ2-7, is DGGITQSPKYLFRKEGQNVTLSCEQNLNHDAMYWYRQDPGQGLRLIYYSQIVNDFQKGDIAEGYSVSREKKESFPLTVTSAQKNPTAFYLCATAGTVAYEQYFGPGTRLTVT.

This chain joins TRBV5-1 and TRBJ2-7; 8 nucleotides line up with TRBD2. Germline-derived CDR1 and CDR2 are SGHRS and YFSETQ. CDR3 size: 15 residues. V lost 3 bases to trimming and J lost 0 bases; unmatched junction nucleotides: 5. The CDR3 here is CASSSAGGSSYEQYF. In DNA, the CDR3 is TGCGCCAGCAGCTCTGCGGGGGGAAGCTCCTACGAGCAGTACTTC.

The rearrangement links TRBV6-1 to TRBJ2-3, with TRBD2 matching over 8 bases. The V gene's germline CDR1 is MNHNS and CDR2 SASEGT. The V segment lost 2 bases and the J segment 1 base; nucleotides outside the gene matches: 5. The CDR3 sequence is 16 residues long. CDR3 coding DNA: TGTGCCAGCAGTGAACCCGGACTAGCCGGCACAGATACGCAGTATTTT. It yields the protein CASSEPGLAGTDTQYF.

The chain joins TRBV11-2 to TRBJ2-1; 10 bases align to TRBD2. CDR3 length equals 15 residues. Trimming cost V 5 bases and J 6 bases; bases outside gene matches: 7. Germline loops: CDR1 SGHAT, CDR2 FQNNGV. CDR3 region: CASSMGLASSNEQFF. The DNA of the CDR3 is TGTGCCAGCAGCATGGGACTAGCGTCTAGCAATGAGCAGTTCTTC.

This sequence joins TRBV4-1 and TRBJ2-5; D remains ambiguous. The CDR3 sequence is 12 residues long. Per germline, CDR1 MGHRA and CDR2 YSYEKL. V shed 0 bases and J shed 5 bases, with 4 bases lying between them. The CDR3 DNA reads TGCGCCAGCAGCCAAGAGCAGGAGACCCAGTACTTC. Translated: CASSQEQETQYF.

This chain connects TRBV9 to TRBJ1-3; 7 bases map to TRBD1. CDR1 is SGDLS, CDR2 YYNGEE, per germline. The CDR3 sequence is 16 residues long. V gave up 3 bases and J gave up 0 bases; unmatched junction bases: 6. The DNA for the CDR3 is TGTGCCAGCAGCGGACAGGGCAGTGTCTCTGGAAACACCATATATTTT. It codes for CASSGQGSVSGNTIYF.

V is TRBV5-1 and J is TRBJ2-3, with 8 bases lining up with TRBD1. The germline CDR1 and CDR2 sequences are SGHRS and YFSETQ. J gave up 4 bases and V 0 bases, and 1 base lay outside the gene matches. The CDR3 extends over 14 amino acids. The CDR3 DNA sequence: TGCGCCAGCAGCTTGGGACAGGGGCCAGATACGCAGTATTTT. Translated: CASSLGQGPDTQYF.

This chain joins TRBV4-1 and TRBJ2-7; unclear D gene. The ends were cut back, 8 bases at V and 3 bases at J, with 8 bases in the middle. The germline V gene has CDR1 MGHRA and CDR2 YSYEKL. The CDR3 loop spans 11 amino acids. The CDR3, as DNA: TGCGCCAGCGGCCCTAACTACGAGCAGTACTTC. Its protein is CASGPNYEQYF.

The rearrangement uses TRBV25-1 and TRBJ2-3, with TRBD2 identical over 14 bases. This CDR3 has 17 amino acids. V lost 2 bases to trimming and J lost 5 bases; unmatched junction nucleotides: 6. Germline V gene lookup returns CDR1 MGHDK and CDR2 SYGVNS. CDR3 amino acids: CASSEGLAGGPIDTQYF. CDR3 DNA: TGTGCCAGCAGTGAAGGACTAGCGGGGGGTCCAATAGATACGCAGTATTTT.

The chain has TRBV29-1 and TRBJ1-2, with D unclear. The V end was cut by 2 bases, the J end by 13 bases, with 11 bases between. The CDR3 consists of 10 residues. The germline CDR1 and CDR2 sequences are SQVTM and ANQGSEA. The CDR3 reads CSVERLPCTF. The CDR3, as DNA: TGCAGCGTTGAAAGACTACCGTGCACCTTC.